This T cell receptor beta chain was identified in a study of CD8 T cells in ankylosing spondylitis. Regarding the study as a whole: Seven to nine highly homologous variants formed a TCR beta motif that appeared characteristic of ankylosing spondylitis blood.

V lost 2 bases and J lost 3; bases outside the gene matches: 8. The CDR3 runs 16 residues. CDR1 and CDR2 from the germline V gene are DFQATT and SNEGSKA (reference sequence). This clonotype was seen many times. Antigen specificity is unknown. Via MiXCR, TCRdb re-called the 5' RACE reads, giving one row per CDR3 protein. The sample has about 35,000 distinct CDR3 sequences, under 13% seen once. This clonotype was sampled from a male donor with ankylosing spondylitis or in good health (not recorded which). The V gene is TRBV20-1, the J gene TRBJ1-3, with TRBD1 matching over 9 bases. The specimen sequenced was blood, either unsorted or a sorted T cell fraction (not recorded which). CDR3 nucleotide sequence: TGCAGTGCTAGAATGGCGGGACAGGGATTTGGAAACACCATATATTTT. This translates into CSARMAGQGFGNTIYF.